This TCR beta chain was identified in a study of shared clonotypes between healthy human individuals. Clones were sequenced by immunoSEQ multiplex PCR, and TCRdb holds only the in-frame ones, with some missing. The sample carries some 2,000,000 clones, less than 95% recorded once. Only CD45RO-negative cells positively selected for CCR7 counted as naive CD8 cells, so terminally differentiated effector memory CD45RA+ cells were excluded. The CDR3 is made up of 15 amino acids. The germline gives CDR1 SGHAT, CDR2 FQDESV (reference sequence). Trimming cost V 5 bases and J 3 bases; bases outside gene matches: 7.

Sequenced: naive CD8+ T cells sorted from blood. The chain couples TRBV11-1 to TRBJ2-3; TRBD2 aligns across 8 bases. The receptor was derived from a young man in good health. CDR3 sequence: CASSHAGGRTDTQYF. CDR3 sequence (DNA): TGTGCCAGCAGCCATGCGGGGGGCCGGACAGATACGCAGTATTTT.